Presented here are 28 T cell receptor beta chains from one specimen sequenced in a study of blood T cells in healthy people across ages (dated by TCRdb to the mid-2010s). Library generation was performed with 5' RACE. For sequencing, an Illumina HiSeq 2500 was employed. A second about 7 to 11 cycle PCR used a sample-barcoded 5' primer and a J-beta primer mix. The public reads were quality trimmed at Q25 with fastp and then assembled into clones with MiXCR by TCRdb, keeping productive beta chains. Records with the same CDR3 protein are collapsed into one entry carrying the most frequent genes and DNA. The sample table shows over 750,000 distinct CDR3 sequences, and roughly 25% are seen once. 9.4% of the sample rests with the top ten. These records were also assigned to another study, of T cells of mothers and their children.

What was sequenced was blood. The receptors were sampled from a boy under 18 in good health.

The chain employs TRBV7-9 and TRBJ1-2, with D maybe TRBD1 (6 bases). V lost 5 bases and J lost 4, with 17 bases in between. The CDR3 has 15 amino acids. Germline V gene lookup returns CDR1 SEHNR and CDR2 FQNEAQ (reference sequence). The CDR3 spells CASSPGQGGGYGYTF. The CDR3 DNA follows: TGTGCCAGCAGCCCGGGACAAGGGGGGGGCTATGGCTACACCTTC.

This clonotype was counted between two and nine times. This chain connects TRBV6-2 or TRBV6-3 to TRBJ2-7; D uncertain. The CDR3 spans 10 residues. Germline CDR1 reads MNHEY; CDR2 reads SVGEGT. The CDR3 DNA reads TGTGCTCTCCCCTACTACGAGCAGTACTTC. This gives the protein CALPYYEQYF.

This clonotype was picked up a small number of times. The chain couples TRBV3-1 to TRBJ2-5; TRBD2 might be the D (6 bases). This CDR3 is built from 17 residues. V was shortened by 2 bases and J by 3 bases, with 19 bases between the two germline ends. Per germline, CDR1 LGHDT and CDR2 YNNKEL (reference sequence). The CDR3 protein is CASSQRGGTAREETQYF. The CDR3 region has the DNA TGTGCCAGCAGCCAACGTGGCGGGACCGCCAGGGAAGAGACCCAGTACTTC.

The J gene is TRBJ2-3, the V gene TRBV27; D might be TRBD1 or TRBD2, each matching 5 bases. The germline V and J ends were trimmed by 1 base and 2 bases, with 10 bases remaining between them. The length of the CDR3 is 15 residues. Germline values: CDR1 MNHEY, CDR2 SMNVEV (reference sequence). CDR3 bases: TGTGCCAGCAGTTTATGGGCCGGGACCACAGATACGCAGTATTTT. It codes for CASSLWAGTTDTQYF.

The chain is built from TRBV5-6 and TRBJ2-1; 8 nucleotides match TRBD1. The CDR3 consists of 14 residues. CDR1 and CDR2 (germline): SGHDT, YYEEEE. V dropped 5 bases and J dropped 8; count of bases not matched to a gene: 9. CDR3 residues: CASSEGTGYDEQFF. The CDR3 DNA sequence: TGTGCCAGCAGTGAGGGGACAGGATATGATGAGCAGTTCTTC.

Only a few counts were recorded for this clonotype. This rearrangement joins TRBV6-6 to TRBJ1-5; D call uncertain. From germline, CDR1 is MNHNY and CDR2 SVGAGI (reference sequence). Trimming took 7 bases from V and 5 from J, leaving 15 bases between them. CDR3 length equals 14 residues. As DNA, the CDR3 is TGTGCCAGCAAGGAGGGATCCGCCGATCAGCCCCAGCATTTT. Translated, it gives CASKEGSADQPQHF.

This clonotype was detected a few times. The chain employs TRBV3-1 and TRBJ2-5; tentative D call: TRBD2 (7 bases). The DNA end is more similar to TRBJ2-1, so the J call may be wrong. The CDR3 covers 12 residues. The V gene's germline CDR1 is LGHDT and CDR2 YNNKEL (reference sequence). For the CDR3, the DNA is TGTGCCAGCAGCCAAGATGGGGGGGCCCAGTTCTTC. This sequence encodes CASSQDGGAQFF.

This clonotype was counted a few times. The chain employs TRBV28 and TRBJ2-4; D gene uncertain. V was clipped by 4 bases and J by 7 bases, with 14 bases between them. The CDR3 contains 14 residues. Germline V gene sequence: CDR1 MDHEN, CDR2 SYDVKM. In nucleotides, the CDR3 is TGTGCCAGCAGTTCAAGGTCCGGACGGAACATTCAGTACTTC. Translated, it gives CASSSRSGRNIQYF.

V gene TRBV9 combines with J gene TRBJ2-3; 8 bases line up with TRBD2. CDR1 is SGDLS and CDR2 is YYNGEE in the germline V gene. Trimming removed 4 bases from V and 2 bases from J; junction bases left unmatched: 9. CDR3 length: 16 residues. DNA of the CDR3: TGTGCCAGCAGCCCTCGACTAGCGCCCAACACAGATACGCAGTATTTT. This codes for CASSPRLAPNTDTQYF.

The chain uses TRBV12-3 or TRBV12-4 and TRBJ2-7; 13 bases line up with TRBD2. This CDR3 region has 15 residues. V gave up 6 bases and J gave up 5 bases; unmatched junction bases: 7. The CDR3 DNA is TGTGCCAGCAGCCCGGGACTAGCGGGGAGCCACGAGCAGTACTTC. This translates into CASSPGLAGSHEQYF.

The chain couples TRBV18 to TRBJ2-7; no reliable D call. CDR3 size: 14 residues. V lost 0 bases and J lost 3, with 9 bases in between. The germline CDR1 and CDR2 sequences are KGHSH and LQKENI. CDR3 nucleotide sequence: TGTGCCAGCTCACCACCGGCTGTAGGCTACGAGCAGTACTTC. Encoded protein: CASSPPAVGYEQYF.

This clonotype was recorded a few times. This chain links TRBV20-1 with TRBJ1-1; the D is unclear. There are 15 residues in the CDR3. From germline, CDR1 is DFQATT and CDR2 SNEGSKA (reference sequence). V lost 0 bases, J lost 5 bases, and 16 bases lay in between. For the CDR3, the DNA is TGCAGTGCTAGAGACCGGCCCCGACGAGGTACTGAAGCTTTCTTT. It is translated as CSARDRPRRGTEAFF.

The chain carries TRBV13 and TRBJ2-7; D is tentatively TRBD1 or TRBD2 (5 bases each). V was cut by 0 bases and J by 0 bases, with 9 bases left in between. Per the germline V gene, CDR1 is PRHDT and CDR2 is FYEKMQ (reference sequence). The CDR3 is made up of 15 amino acids. Here the CDR3 reads CASSLGWDDSYEQYF. CDR3 nucleotides: TGTGCCAGCAGCTTAGGCTGGGACGACTCCTACGAGCAGTACTTC.

The chain is built from TRBV20-1 and TRBJ2-7, with 8 bases lining up with TRBD2. J was trimmed by 3 bases and V by 2 bases; bases with no gene match: 6. Germline V gene lookup returns CDR1 DFQATT and CDR2 SNEGSKA (reference sequence). This CDR3 is 14 amino acids long. CDR3 DNA sequence: TGCAGTGCTAGAACAACTAGCGGCAACTACGAGCAGTACTTC. As protein: CSARTTSGNYEQYF.

This clonotype has just a few counts. This rearrangement joins TRBV6-5 to TRBJ2-5, with a weak D call TRBD1 (6 bases). The DNA end lines up better with TRBJ2-7; the J call may be wrong. This CDR3 comprises 13 residues. CDR1 and CDR2 (germline): MNHEY, SVGAGI. The CDR3 sequence: CASSSNRAYEQYF. The CDR3 DNA reads TGTGCCAGCAGTTCCAACAGGGCCTACGAGCAGTACTTC.

In its sample, this clonotype was seen a few times. V usage is TRBV6-2 or TRBV6-3 and J usage is TRBJ1-5; a possible D gene is TRBD1 (6 bases). Trimming cost V 6 bases and J 10 bases, with 10 bases left between them. The CDR3 consists of 11 residues. Germline loops: CDR1 MNHEY, CDR2 SVGEGT. This CDR3 reads CASSIGGPQHF. The CDR3 bases are TGTGCCAGCAGCATAGGGGGACCCCAGCATTTT.

J is TRBJ2-5 and V is TRBV29-1, with 13 nucleotides matching TRBD2. Germline V gene lookup returns CDR1 SQVTM and CDR2 ANQGSEA. The CDR3 runs 18 residues. Trimming at V came to 6 bases and at J to 4 bases, leaving 17 bases not matched to a gene. The CDR3 nucleotides read TGCAGCGTGAATGGACTAGCGGGAGAGACGGGTCGACTAGAGACCCAGTACTTC. The encoded protein is CSVNGLAGETGRLETQYF.

The rearrangement links TRBV24-1 to TRBJ2-5, with 10 bases aligning to TRBD2. V was clipped by 6 bases and J by 4 bases; unmatched bases: 4. Looked up from germline, CDR1 is KGHDR and CDR2 is SFDVKD. The CDR3 contains 14 residues. The DNA of the CDR3 is TGTGCCACCAGTCAGCGGGAGGGAAGAGAGACCCAGTACTTC. Its translation is CATSQREGRETQYF.

This CDR3 is CATSRELVEYRGYTDTQYF. CDR3 nucleotides: TGTGCCACCAGCAGAGAGTTGGTAGAATATCGCGGATACACAGATACGCAGTATTTT. The chain couples TRBV15 to TRBJ2-3, with D uncertain. Trimming cost V 0 bases and J 2 bases, with 21 bases left between them. Germline assignment: CDR1 LNHNV and CDR2 YYDKDF (reference sequence). The CDR3 extends over 19 amino acids.

This clonotype has ten or more counts. The V gene is TRBV7-6, the J gene TRBJ2-1, with 12 nucleotides matching TRBD2. CDR1 is SGHVS and CDR2 is FNYEAQ in the germline V gene. This CDR3 contains 15 residues. With 6 bases clipped from V and 2 bases from J, the junction kept 2 bases outside the gene matches. The CDR3 coding sequence is TGTGCCAGCAGTCCTAGCGGGAGGGCCTACAATGAGCAGTTCTTC. It is translated as CASSPSGRAYNEQFF.

This clonotype was picked up a small number of times. The rearrangement uses TRBV19 and TRBJ2-7; 8 bases are shared with TRBD1. Trimming removed 5 bases from V and 0 bases from J; junction bases left unmatched: 6. This CDR3 is 15 amino acids long. CDR1 is LNHDA and CDR2 is SQIVND in the germline V gene (reference sequence). The CDR3 nucleotides read TGTGCCAGTAGTCATGGACAGGGCTTCTCCTACGAGCAGTACTTC. This sequence encodes CASSHGQGFSYEQYF.

The chain links TRBV4-3 to TRBJ1-2; tentative D call: TRBD1 (5 bases). CDR1 is LGHNA, CDR2 YSLEER, per germline. The CDR3 loop spans 16 amino acids. Trimming stripped 0 bases from V and 4 bases from J, with 15 bases between. The CDR3 region has the DNA TGCGCCAGCAGCCAAGATTTTGGGGGAGCCGGCTATGGCTACACCTTC. It is translated as CASSQDFGGAGYGYTF.

The genes are TRBV5-1 and TRBJ2-4; D possibly corresponds to TRBD1 (5 bases). The CDR3 is made up of 15 amino acids. V lost 4 bases and J 13 bases, leaving 24 bases between the germline ends. Germline CDR1 and CDR2: SGHRS and YFSETQ. Here the CDR3 DNA reads TGCGCCAGCAGCCCGACGGACACTCTCTTAGGGATACAGTACTTC. Its translation: CASSPTDTLLGIQYF. Full variable domain (missing parts from reference TRBV5-1 and TRBJ2-4): KAGVTQTPRYLIKTRGQQVTLSCSPISGHRSVSWYQQTPGQGLQFLFEYFSETQRNKGNFPGRFSGRQFSNSRSEMNVSTLELGDSALYLCASSPTDTLLGIQYFGAGTRLSVL.

The rearrangement uses TRBV7-2 and TRBJ1-1; 9 nucleotides agree with TRBD1. V lost 5 bases to trimming and J lost 2 bases; unmatched junction nucleotides: 3. Germline CDR1 is SGHTA and CDR2 is FQGNSA. The CDR3 length is 14 residues. CDR3 bases: TGTGCCAGCAGCCGGACAGGGGAAAACACTGAAGCTTTCTTT. Translating gives CASSRTGENTEAFF.

The chain couples TRBV11-2 to TRBJ2-3; D remains unclear. The CDR3 loop spans 15 amino acids. V lost 5 bases to trimming and J lost 2 bases, with 14 bases between them. Germline V gene data show CDR1 as SGHAT and CDR2 as FQNNGV. The CDR3 coding sequence is TGTGCCAGCAGCCCCATAGTCCTCGTCACAGATACGCAGTATTTT. It encodes CASSPIVLVTDTQYF.

The V and J genes are TRBV6-2 or TRBV6-3 and TRBJ2-1, with D possibly matching TRBD2 (5 bases). The J call is uncertain, as TRBJ2-7 better fits the DNA end. This CDR3 has 13 residues. Germline CDR1 and CDR2: MNHEY and SVGEGT. The CDR3 spells CASSSEAVYEQYF. The CDR3 DNA is TGTGCCAGCTCATCGGAGGCGGTCTACGAGCAGTACTTC.

The chain carries TRBV6-4 and TRBJ1-1, with 8 bases that match TRBD1. This CDR3 comprises 13 residues. Germline V gene data show CDR1 as MRHNA and CDR2 as SNTAGT. Trimming removed 4 bases from V and 8 bases from J; junction bases left unmatched: 6. CDR3 bases: TGTGCCAGCAGTGTTTCGCAGGGGGCAGAAGCTTTCTTT. Translated, it gives CASSVSQGAEAFF.

This clonotype was observed a handful of times. This chain connects TRBV2 to TRBJ2-5; D gene uncertain. In germline, CDR1 is SNHLY, CDR2 FYNNEI. V was clipped by 6 bases and J by 4 bases, with 12 bases between them. The CDR3 extends over 13 amino acids. The CDR3 spells CASRTSPRETQYF. The CDR3 DNA is TGTGCCAGCAGAACCTCCCCTAGAGAGACCCAGTACTTC.